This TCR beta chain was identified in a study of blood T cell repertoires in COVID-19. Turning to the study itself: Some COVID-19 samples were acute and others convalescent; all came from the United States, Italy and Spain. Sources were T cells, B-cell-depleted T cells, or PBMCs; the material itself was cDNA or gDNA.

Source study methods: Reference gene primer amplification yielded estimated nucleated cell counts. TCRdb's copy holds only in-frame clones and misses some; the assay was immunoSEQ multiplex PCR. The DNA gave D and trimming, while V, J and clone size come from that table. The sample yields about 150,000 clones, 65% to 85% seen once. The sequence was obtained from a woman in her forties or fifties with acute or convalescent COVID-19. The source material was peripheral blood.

The CDR3 region is CASSPQGEGYTF. The CDR3 DNA follows: TGCGCCAGCAGCCCACAGGGGGAAGGCTACACCTTC. The chain joins TRBV5-1 to TRBJ1-2; 8 bases map to TRBD1. There are 12 residues in the CDR3. V lost 4 bases and J lost 8; bases outside the gene matches: 4. CDR1 and CDR2 (germline): SGHRS, YFSETQ.